A selection of T cell receptor beta chains follows, all from one sample in a study of cytomegalovirus exposure and HLA in healthy donors. Produced via immunoSEQ multiplex PCR; TCRdb's table is partial and in-frame only. The top ten clones hold approximately 3.1% of a sample with 150,000 to 200,000 clones, approximately 78% of them seen once. Sequenced sample: PBMCs. The receptor set was obtained from a woman between 40 and 55 years old in good health and CMV-seronegative. Both conserved end residues are part of each CDR3. Fields, in order: V gene, D gene, clone size, J gene, CDR3 DNA, CDR3 protein. D genes are given only for firm matches. A clone size is listed for some rows: how often the clone was seen (once, few, many), or a class if it is expanded.

>TRBV10-3|-|-|TRBJ2-1
TGTGCCATCCAGGGGTCGGGGGGCCTTACCGGTGAGCAGTTCTTC
CAIQGSGGLTGEQFF
>TRBV29-1|TRBD1|-|TRBJ2-2
TGCAGCGTTGAGGGGACAGGGGTTACCGGGGAGCTGTTTTTT
CSVEGTGVTGELFF
>TRBV29-1|TRBD1|once|TRBJ1-2
TGCAGCGTTGTGGGGACAGGGGGCCCGAACTATGGCTACACCTTC
CSVVGTGGPNYGYTF
>TRBV10-3|-|-|TRBJ2-5
TGTGCCATCAGTTATCCGGGACTCGGAGTAGAGACCCAGTACTTC
CAISYPGLGVETQYF
>TRBV5-1|-|-|TRBJ2-1
TGCGCCAGCAGCCCGACCCGGGAATCGTACAATGAGCAGTTCTTC
CASSPTRESYNEQFF
>TRBV4-2|-|few|TRBJ2-3
TGTGCCAGCAGCCAAGTCGGGACACCCACAGATACGCAGTATTTT
CASSQVGTPTDTQYF
>TRBV2|TRBD1|-|TRBJ1-1
TGTGCCAGCAGGCGGGTCAGGGGGGCGAACACTGAAGCTTTCTTT
CASRRVRGANTEAFF
>TRBV27|TRBD1|-|TRBJ1-1
TGTGCCAGCAGTAGCCGGGACAGGGGGGTCTCTGAAGCTTTCTTT
CASSSRDRGVSEAFF
>TRBV5-6|TRBD1|once|TRBJ2-2
TGTGCCAGCAGCCTCCTTCCCGGGACAGGGGGGTCCGGGGAGCTGTTTTTT
CASSLLPGTGGSGELFF
>TRBV7-2|-|-|TRBJ2-5
TGTGCCAGCAGCTTAAAGTTTGAGATGGGGGCCAGTGAGACCCAGTACTTC
CASSLKFEMGASETQYF
>TRBV10-3|-|-|TRBJ2-5
TGTGCCATCAGGTCTGAGGTACTAGAGACCCAGTACTTC
CAIRSEVLETQYF
>TRBV13|TRBD1|-|TRBJ1-2
TGTGCCAGCAGCTCCTACAGGGGGACCTATGGCTACACCTTC
CASSSYRGTYGYTF
>TRBV6-5|-|-|TRBJ1-4
TGTGCCAGCAGTTTGGGCCCGAATGAAAAACTGTTTTTT
CASSLGPNEKLFF
>TRBV12-5|TRBD1|-|TRBJ1-6
TGTGCTACCCGAATGGACAGGGGGAGTAATAATTCACCCCTCCACTTT
CATRMDRGSNNSPLHF
>TRBV2|-|-|TRBJ2-4
TGTGCCAGCAGTGAAGCGCGTCACAGGCTTGAGTCGGCCAAAAACATTCAGTACTTC
CASSEARHRLESAKNIQYF
>TRBV5-8|-|-|TRBJ1-2
TGTGCCAGCGGGGCGGGGGCGGACTATGGCTACACCTTC
CASGAGADYGYTF
>TRBV28|-|-|TRBJ1-5
TGTGCCAGCAGTTTTCTATCTGACTATAGCAATCAGCCCCAGCATTTT
CASSFLSDYSNQPQHF
>TRBV28|TRBD2|-|TRBJ2-1
TGTGCCAGCAGTTTCATTACTAGCGGGGGGATATACGGGAATGAGCAGTTCTTC
CASSFITSGGIYGNEQFF
>TRBV5-1|-|-|TRBJ1-5
TGCGCCAGCAGCTCAGATGGACAGTTCAATCAGCCCCAGCATTTT
CASSSDGQFNQPQHF
>TRBV27|-|-|TRBJ2-1
TGTGCCAGCAGCCGTTTGGGGCCCATCGTTGAGCAGTTCTTC
CASSRLGPIVEQFF
>TRBV9|-|few|TRBJ2-5
TGTGCCAGCAGCGCCAATACAGGGATGGAGACCCAGTACTTC
CASSANTGMETQYF
>TRBV12-5|TRBD1|-|TRBJ1-1
TGTGCTAGTGGTTTGAGCACAGGGGGCGACACTGAAGCTTTCTTT
CASGLSTGGDTEAFF
>TRBV19|TRBD2|-|TRBJ2-3
TGTGCCAGTAGTATAGCGGGGCTAGCGGCCACAGATACGCAGTATTTT
CASSIAGLAATDTQYF
>TRBV10-3|-|few|TRBJ2-7
TGTGCCATCAGGGAGACCCTCCCCGGGTACTACGAGCAGTACTTC
CAIRETLPGYYEQYF
>TRBV6-1|-|-|TRBJ1-1
TGTGCCAGCAGTGATCTGCGGGGTGGGGACACTGAAGCTTTCTTT
CASSDLRGGDTEAFF
>TRBV19|TRBD2|-|TRBJ2-1
TGTGCCAGTAGTATACAGCGGGGGAACAATGAGCAGTTCTTC
CASSIQRGNNEQFF
>TRBV5-1|-|-|TRBJ2-1
TGCGCCAGCAGCACCCTGCGAGCGGAAGAGCAGTTCTTC
CASSTLRAEEQFF
>TRBV6-1|-|few|TRBJ1-1
TGTGCCAGCAGTGAGACCAGGGGCACTGAAGCTTTCTTT
CASSETRGTEAFF
>TRBV5-1|-|-|TRBJ2-7
TGCGCCAGCAGCTTGGTGCAGGGGGGCTCCTACGAGCAGTACTTC
CASSLVQGGSYEQYF
>TRBV5-6|-|-|TRBJ2-4
TGTGCCAGCAGCCACAACAGGGAAGACATTCAGTACTTC
CASSHNREDIQYF